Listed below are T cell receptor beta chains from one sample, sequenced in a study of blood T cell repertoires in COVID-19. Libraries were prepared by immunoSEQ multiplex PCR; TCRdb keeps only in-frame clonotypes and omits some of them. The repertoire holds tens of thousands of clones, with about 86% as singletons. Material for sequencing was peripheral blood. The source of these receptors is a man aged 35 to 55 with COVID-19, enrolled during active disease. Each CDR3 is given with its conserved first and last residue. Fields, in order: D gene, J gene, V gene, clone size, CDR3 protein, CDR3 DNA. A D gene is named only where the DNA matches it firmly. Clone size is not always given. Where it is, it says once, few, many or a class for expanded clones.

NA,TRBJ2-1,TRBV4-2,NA,CASSHGEGVWGEQFF,TGTGCCAGCAGCCATGGGGAGGGGGTGTGGGGTGAGCAGTTCTTC
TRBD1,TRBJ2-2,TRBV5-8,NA,CASSLLDRGLSGELFF,TGTGCCAGCAGCTTGTTGGACAGGGGATTATCCGGGGAGCTGTTTTTT
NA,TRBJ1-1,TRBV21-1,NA,CAGLIATGNTEAFF,TGTGCCGGGTTAATCGCGACAGGGAACACTGAAGCTTTCTTT
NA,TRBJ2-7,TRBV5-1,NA,CASSFFRGYEQYF,TGCGCCAGCAGCTTTTTCAGGGGCTACGAGCAGTACTTC
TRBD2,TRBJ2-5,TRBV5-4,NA,CASSLVPSGTKETQYF,TGTGCCAGCAGCTTGGTTCCGTCGGGGACTAAAGAGACCCAGTACTTC
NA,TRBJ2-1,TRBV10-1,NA,CASSRQDSSYNEQFF,TGCGCCAGCAGCCGACAGGACAGTTCCTACAATGAGCAGTTCTTC
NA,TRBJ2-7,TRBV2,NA,CASSEQGYEQYF,TGTGCCAGCAGTGAACAGGGCTACGAGCAGTACTTC
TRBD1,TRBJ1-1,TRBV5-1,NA,CASSPLTGGYTEAFF,TGCGCCAGCAGCCCTTTGACAGGGGGCTATACTGAAGCTTTCTTT
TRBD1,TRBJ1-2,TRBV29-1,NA,CSVEDRGRGLGYTF,TGCAGCGTTGAAGATCGGGGCAGGGGGCTAGGCTACACCTTC
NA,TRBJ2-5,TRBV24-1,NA,CATSDLGASETQYF,TGTGCCACCAGTGACCTAGGGGCGTCAGAGACCCAGTACTTC
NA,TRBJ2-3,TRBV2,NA,CASAYTASADTQYF,TGTGCCAGCGCTTATACAGCTTCGGCGGATACGCAGTATTTT
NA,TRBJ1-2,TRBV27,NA,CASNQEVRGYTF,TGTGCCAGCAACCAGGAGGTAAGGGGCTACACCTTC
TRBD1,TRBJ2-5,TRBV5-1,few,CASSDPGQGGQETQYF,TGCGCCAGCAGCGACCCGGGACAGGGGGGGCAGGAGACCCAGTACTTC
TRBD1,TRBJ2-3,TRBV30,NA,CAWTETGIIDTQYF,TGTGCCTGGACAGAGACAGGGATTATCGATACGCAGTATTTT
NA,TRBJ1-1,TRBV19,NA,CASSYRWDTMNTEAFF,TGTGCCAGTAGTTACCGATGGGACACCATGAACACTGAAGCTTTCTTT
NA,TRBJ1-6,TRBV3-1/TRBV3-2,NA,CASSLRYGNSPLHF,TGTGCCAGCAGCCTTAGATATGGTAATTCACCCCTCCACTTT
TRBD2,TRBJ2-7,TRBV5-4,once,CASSSSGRVYEQYF,TGTGCCAGCAGCTCTAGCGGGAGGGTCTACGAGCAGTACTTC
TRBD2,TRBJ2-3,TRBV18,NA,CASSPPGRGGTDTQYF,TGTGCCAGCTCACCACCGGGGCGGGGGGGCACAGATACGCAGTATTTT
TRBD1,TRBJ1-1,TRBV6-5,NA,CASSNDRGNTEAFF,TGTGCCAGCAGTAACGACAGGGGGAACACTGAAGCTTTCTTT
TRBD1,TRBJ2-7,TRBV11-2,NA,CASSQTSGGGEQYF,TGTGCCAGCAGCCAAACTTCAGGGGGCGGTGAGCAGTACTTC
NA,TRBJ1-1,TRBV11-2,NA,CASSPGDRNTEAFF,TGTGCCAGCAGCCCGGGGGACCGGAACACTGAAGCTTTCTTT
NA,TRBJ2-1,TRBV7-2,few,CASSPKAPGGQMNEQFF,TGTGCCAGCAGCCCCAAGGCCCCCGGGGGACAGATGAATGAGCAGTTCTTC
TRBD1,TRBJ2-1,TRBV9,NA,CASSPRQGAFDEQFF,TGTGCCAGCAGCCCCCGGCAGGGGGCATTTGATGAGCAGTTCTTC